The present entry profiles one T cell receptor beta chain with its context. Its antigen remains unknown. This sample stems from a study of blood T cells in healthy people across ages. Study-wide points: The donors' CMV status was not determined, possibly confounding changes in expanded clonotypes. As age increased, TCR beta diversity per million T cells fell in a roughly linear fashion.

Then a second PCR, running about 6 to 12 cycles, was carried out with a sample-barcoded 5' primer and a J-beta primer mix. Each cDNA molecule was tagged by a template-switch adaptor with 12 random nucleotides. TCRdb independently ran MiXCR on the 5' RACE reads; one entry per CDR3 protein. The repertoire holds 910,000 or so distinct CDR3 sequences, roughly 51% seen once, with around a fifth in the top ten. Source material: blood. The sequence was collected from a woman in her sixties in good health.

Here the CDR3 DNA reads TGTGCCAGCAGAACGGGATCGCGGAATGAGCAGTTCTTC. As protein: CASRTGSRNEQFF. The chain combines TRBV27 with TRBJ2-1, with D possibly matching TRBD2 (5 bases). Deletions cut 6 bases from V and 7 bases from J, with 13 bases between. The CDR3 is 13 amino acids. Germline V CDR1 and CDR2: MNHEY, SMNVEV (reference sequence).